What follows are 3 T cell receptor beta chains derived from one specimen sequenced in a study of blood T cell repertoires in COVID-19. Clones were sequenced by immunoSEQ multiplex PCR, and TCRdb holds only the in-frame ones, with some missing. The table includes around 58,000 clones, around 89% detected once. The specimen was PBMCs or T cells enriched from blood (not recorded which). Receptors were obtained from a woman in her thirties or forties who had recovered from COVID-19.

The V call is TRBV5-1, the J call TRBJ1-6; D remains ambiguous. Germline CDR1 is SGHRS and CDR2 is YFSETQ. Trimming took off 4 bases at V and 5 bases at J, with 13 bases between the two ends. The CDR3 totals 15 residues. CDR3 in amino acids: CASSADGWDNSPLHF. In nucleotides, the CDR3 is TGCGCCAGCAGCGCCGACGGGTGGGATAATTCACCCCTCCACTTT.

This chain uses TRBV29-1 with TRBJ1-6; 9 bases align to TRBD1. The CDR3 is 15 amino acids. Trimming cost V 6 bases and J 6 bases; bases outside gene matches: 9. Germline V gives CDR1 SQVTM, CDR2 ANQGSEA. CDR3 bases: TGCAGCGTCGAACGGACAGGGGTAGGTAATTCACCCCTCCACTTT. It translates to CSVERTGVGNSPLHF. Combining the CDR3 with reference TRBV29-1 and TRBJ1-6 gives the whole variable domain SAVISQKPSRDICQRGTSLTIQCQVDSQVTMMFWYRQQPGQSLTLIATANQGSEATYESGFVIDKFPISRPNLTFSTLTVSNMSPEDSSIYLCSVERTGVGNSPLHFGNGTRLTVT.

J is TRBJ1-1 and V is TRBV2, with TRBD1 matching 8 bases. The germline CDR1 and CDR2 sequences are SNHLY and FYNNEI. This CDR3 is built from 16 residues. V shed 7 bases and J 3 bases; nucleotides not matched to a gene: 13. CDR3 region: CASNIPRGQAYTEAFF. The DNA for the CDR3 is TGTGCCAGCAACATCCCCAGGGGACAGGCCTACACTGAAGCTTTCTTT.